These 24 T cell receptor beta chains were all obtained from the same sample, sequenced in a study of shared clonotypes between healthy human individuals. Method: immunoSEQ multiplex PCR; TCRdb's copy keeps in-frame clones and lacks some. The data hold roughly 720,000 clones, with roughly 87% observed a single time. The sequencing input was memory CD8+ T cells from PBMCs. Sample subset: CD45RO+ cells pooled with CCR7-negative TemRA cells. These receptors all stem from a man aged 18 to 30 in good health. Some clones in this sample may be carry-over from other donors' samples.

The V and J genes are TRBV18 and TRBJ2-1; 12 positions match TRBD1. J lost 7 bases, V lost 6 bases, and 7 bases had no gene match. The germline V gene encodes CDR1 KGHSH and CDR2 LQKENI. The CDR3 extends over 15 amino acids. The CDR3 loop is CASSLGQGAGNEQFF. The CDR3 nucleotides read TGTGCCAGCTCGTTGGGACAGGGGGCCGGAAATGAGCAGTTCTTC.

The CDR3 DNA follows: TGTGCCAGTGCGATTTCCTACGAGCAGTACTTC. It codes for CASAISYEQYF. The J gene is TRBJ2-7, the V gene TRBV28; the D is unclear. Trimming cost V 9 bases and J 1 base, with 7 bases left between them. CDR3 size: 11 residues. Per the germline V gene, CDR1 is MDHEN and CDR2 is SYDVKM.

As regards this clone: This CDR3 is also generated by other DNA sequences in the sample. The chain is built from TRBV7-9 and TRBJ2-5; D is uncertain. Trimming stripped 1 base from V and 5 bases from J, with 5 bases between. The CDR3 loop spans 12 amino acids. Germline V gives CDR1 SEHNR, CDR2 FQNEAQ (reference sequence). The CDR3 spells CASSLERETQYF. CDR3 coding DNA: TGTGCCAGCAGCTTAGAAAGGGAGACCCAGTACTTC.

V is TRBV7-8 and J is TRBJ2-2; TRBD1 matches 7 bases. The V and J ends lost 5 bases and 5 bases, in that order; junction bases with no gene match: 14. Germline V gene data show CDR1 as SGHVS and CDR2 as FQNEAQ. This CDR3 spans 17 amino acids. CDR3 DNA sequence: TGTGCCAGCAGCCGAGACAGGGTATTTTTGGGGACCGGGGAGCTGTTTTTT. Translating it yields CASSRDRVFLGTGELFF.

This chain uses TRBV9 with TRBJ2-5, with 8 bases that match TRBD2. The CDR3 runs to 15 residues. Germline V gene lookup returns CDR1 SGDLS and CDR2 YYNGEE. The V segment lost 0 bases and the J segment 0 bases; nucleotides outside the gene matches: 1. CDR3 in DNA: TGTGCCAGCAGCGTAGTAGCGGGATACCAAGAGACCCAGTACTTC. Translating it yields CASSVVAGYQETQYF. Combining the CDR3 with reference TRBV9 and TRBJ2-5 gives the whole variable domain DSGVTQTPKHLITATGQRVTLRCSPRSGDLSVYWYQQSLDQGLQFLIQYYNGEERAKGNILERFSAQQFPDLHSELNLSSLELGDSALYFCASSVVAGYQETQYFGPGTRLLVL.

J is TRBJ2-7 and V is TRBV28; D not certain. V lost 5 bases, J lost 0 bases, and 14 bases lay in between. This CDR3 region has 15 residues. Germline CDR1 is MDHEN and CDR2 is SYDVKM. The CDR3 here is CASSTNRGNSYEQYF. In nucleotides, the CDR3 is TGTGCCAGCAGTACTAATCGAGGAAACTCCTACGAGCAGTACTTC. The full variable domain, completed using reference TRBV28 and TRBJ2-7, is DVKVTQSSRYLVKRTGEKVFLECVQDMDHENMFWYRQDPGLGLRLIYFSYDVKMKEKGDIPEGYSVSREKKERFSLILESASTNQTSMYLCASSTNRGNSYEQYFGPGTRLTVT.

This clone was recorded once. The rearrangement uses TRBV4-3 and TRBJ2-3; D is ambiguous. The CDR3 extends over 16 amino acids. Germline V CDR1 and CDR2: LGHNA, YSLEER. Trimming shortened V by 4 bases and J by 3 bases, and 17 bases separated the two germline ends. The CDR3 DNA is TGCGCCAGCAGCCCACTCGTCGCCTGGGAAACAGATACGCAGTATTTT. Its translation is CASSPLVAWETDTQYF.

The V gene is TRBV27, the J gene TRBJ2-1, with 7 nucleotides matching TRBD1. CDR3 length: 16 residues. The V segment lost 2 bases and the J segment 4 bases; nucleotides outside the gene matches: 8. Per the germline V gene, CDR1 is MNHEY and CDR2 is SMNVEV (reference sequence). DNA of the CDR3: TGTGCCAGCAGTTTAGAGGGACAGTGGGGATACAATGAGCAGTTCTTC. It encodes CASSLEGQWGYNEQFF.

The chain has TRBV11-2 and TRBJ2-1; D might be TRBD1 (6 bases). The CDR3 spans 19 residues. V gave up 4 bases and J gave up 2 bases, with 24 bases separating them. CDR1 SGHAT and CDR2 FQNNGV come from the germline V gene. This chain's CDR3 is CASSSYRGKISGPYNEQFF. CDR3 nucleotide sequence: TGTGCCAGCAGCTCTTATAGGGGGAAAATTTCCGGCCCCTACAATGAGCAGTTCTTC.

The chain combines TRBV6-6 with TRBJ2-7; 7 bases match TRBD1. Germline CDR1 MNHNY, CDR2 SVGAGI (reference sequence). The length of the CDR3 is 15 residues. Unmatched junction bases numbered 9, after V lost 7 bases and J lost 0 bases. DNA of the CDR3: TGTGCCAGCATCCCCGCGGACAGGTCCTCCTACGAGCAGTACTTC. It encodes CASIPADRSSYEQYF.

The chain uses TRBV27 and TRBJ1-2; D is perhaps TRBD1 (6 bases). The CDR3 has 13 residues. Germline V CDR1 and CDR2: MNHEY, SMNVEV (reference sequence). Trimming took 5 bases from V and 4 from J, leaving 11 bases between them. CDR3: CASSPGQPYGYTF. DNA for the CDR3: TGTGCCAGCAGTCCAGGACAGCCCTATGGCTACACCTTC.

This clone was detected once. The chain carries TRBV6-5 and TRBJ2-7; 9 bases match TRBD1. V lost 2 bases, J lost 5 bases, and 7 bases stayed unmatched. This CDR3 has 15 amino acids. Germline lookup yields CDR1 MNHEY and CDR2 SVGAGI. The CDR3 loop is CASSYTGGPFDEQYF. As DNA, the CDR3 is TGTGCCAGCAGTTACACAGGGGGCCCTTTTGACGAGCAGTACTTC.

The chain is built from TRBV11-1 and TRBJ2-7; TRBD1 or TRBD2 may be the D gene (6 bases each). With 3 bases removed from V and 4 bases from J, the gap between germline ends came to 10 bases. The CDR3 is 13 amino acids. Germline V gives CDR1 SGHAT, CDR2 FQDESV (reference sequence). The CDR3 nucleotides are TGTGCCAGCAGCTTTGGGGGGCCGTACGAGCAGTACTTC. Translated: CASSFGGPYEQYF.

V gene TRBV4-2 combines with J gene TRBJ2-1; 10 bases match TRBD2. Germline V gene data show CDR1 as LGHNA and CDR2 as YNFKEQ. The V and J ends lost 4 bases and 4 bases, in that order; junction bases with no gene match: 4. The CDR3 is 15 amino acids. CDR3 sequence: CASSPGLAAYNEQFF. As DNA, the CDR3 is TGTGCCAGCAGCCCAGGACTAGCGGCTTACAATGAGCAGTTCTTC.

The chain employs TRBV29-1 and TRBJ2-7; 8 bases map to TRBD1. The trim removed 2 bases at V and 2 bases at J, leaving 11 bases unmatched. The CDR3 is 16 residues long. Germline lookup yields CDR1 SQVTM and CDR2 ANQGSEA. CDR3 nucleotide sequence: TGCAGCGTTGAACAATACACTGGACAGGGAACCTACGAGCAGTACTTC. Translating it yields CSVEQYTGQGTYEQYF.

CDR3 DNA sequence: TGCAGCGCCAACCCTAGCCCGGACAATGAGCAGTTCTTC. Encoded protein: CSANPSPDNEQFF. The V gene is TRBV29-1, the J gene TRBJ2-1; D might be TRBD2 (5 bases). V shed 7 bases and J shed 5 bases, with 15 bases lying between them. The CDR3 is 13 residues long. Germline lookup yields CDR1 SQVTM and CDR2 ANQGSEA.

Only one count was recorded for this clone. The chain links TRBV19 to TRBJ2-7; D might be TRBD2 (6 bases). This CDR3 has 15 amino acids. Germline CDR1 is LNHDA and CDR2 is SQIVND (reference sequence). The V and J ends lost 5 bases and 3 bases respectively, with 17 bases between them. Here the CDR3 DNA reads TGTGCCAGTAGTCCCCGGACGGAGGGAATCTACGAGCAGTACTTC. Protein product: CASSPRTEGIYEQYF.

This chain joins TRBV7-9 and TRBJ1-1; perhaps TRBD1 as D (6 bases). V was clipped by 8 bases and J by 3 bases, with 13 bases between them. Germline V gene lookup returns CDR1 SEHNR and CDR2 FQNEAQ (reference sequence). The CDR3 sequence is 13 residues long. The CDR3 region is CASHARGDTEAFF. The CDR3 DNA reads TGTGCCAGCCACGCTAGGGGGGACACTGAAGCTTTCTTT.

Points on this clone: Other DNA sequences in the same sample also yield this CDR3. The chain carries TRBV27 and TRBJ2-6; D is unresolved. The CDR3 is 13 amino acids. Per germline, CDR1 MNHEY and CDR2 SMNVEV (reference sequence). V lost 3 bases, J lost 3 bases, and 3 bases lay in between. CDR3 residues: CASSLGGANVLTF. CDR3 DNA: TGTGCCAGCAGTTTGGGTGGGGCCAACGTCCTGACTTTC.

The V call is TRBV11-2, the J call TRBJ2-7; tentatively, D is TRBD1 or TRBD2 (5 bases each). Germline-derived CDR1 and CDR2 are SGHAT and FQNNGV. V was shortened by 5 bases and J by 2 bases, with 13 bases between the two germline ends. The CDR3 is made up of 14 amino acids. In DNA form, the CDR3 reads TGTGCCAGCAGCACCCGGGACGGAACCTACGAGCAGTACTTC. This encodes CASSTRDGTYEQYF. Looking up the rest from reference TRBV11-2 and TRBJ2-7 gives the full variable domain: EAGVAQSPRYKIIEKRQSVAFWCNPISGHATLYWYQQILGQGPKLLIQFQNNGVVDDSQLPKDRFSAERLKGVDSTLKIQPAKLEDSAVYLCASSTRDGTYEQYFGPGTRLTVT.

V and J are TRBV5-5 and TRBJ2-5; 10 nucleotides agree with TRBD2. CDR1 is SGHKS, CDR2 YYEKEE, per germline (reference sequence). Germline trimming cut 5 bases from V and 5 bases from J; bases unmatched to any gene: 6. The CDR3 has 14 residues. As DNA, the CDR3 is TGTGCCAGCAGTTACGGGACTAGCGCCGAGACCCAGTACTTC. This translates into CASSYGTSAETQYF.

V usage is TRBV11-3 and J usage is TRBJ2-1; D remains ambiguous. V dropped 4 bases and J dropped 10 bases, with 14 bases sitting between them. This CDR3 has 13 amino acids. CDR1 SGHNT and CDR2 YENEEA come from the germline V gene. The CDR3: CASSSPNTAEQFF. In DNA form, the CDR3 reads TGTGCCAGCAGCTCACCGAATACAGCCGAGCAGTTCTTC.

The CDR3 loop reads CATSRATSNTEAFF. CDR3 nucleotide sequence: TGTGCCACCAGCAGAGCTACCAGCAACACTGAAGCTTTCTTT. The rearrangement links TRBV15 to TRBJ1-1; D not resolved. The ends were cut back, 1 base at V and 2 bases at J, with 8 bases in the middle. The CDR3 runs to 14 residues. The germline V gene encodes CDR1 LNHNV and CDR2 YYDKDF (reference sequence).

This clone has just a few counts. The V call is TRBV7-9, the J call TRBJ1-1; unclear D gene. CDR3 length: 12 amino acids. Germline CDR1 reads SEHNR; CDR2 reads FQNEAQ (reference sequence). The DNA of the CDR3 is TGTGCTGGTCTCGGGAAGGACACTGAAGCTTTCTTT. Its translation is CAGLGKDTEAFF.